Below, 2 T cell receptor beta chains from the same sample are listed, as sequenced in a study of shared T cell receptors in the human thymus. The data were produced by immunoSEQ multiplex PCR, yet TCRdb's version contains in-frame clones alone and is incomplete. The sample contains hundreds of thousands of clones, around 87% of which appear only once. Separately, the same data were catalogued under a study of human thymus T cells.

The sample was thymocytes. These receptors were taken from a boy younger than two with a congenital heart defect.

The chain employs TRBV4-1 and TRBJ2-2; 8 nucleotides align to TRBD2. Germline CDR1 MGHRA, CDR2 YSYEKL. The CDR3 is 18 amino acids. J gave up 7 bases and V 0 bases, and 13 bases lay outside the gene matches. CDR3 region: CASSQDREGSWLGGELFF. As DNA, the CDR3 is TGCGCCAGCAGCCAAGATCGGGAGGGAAGTTGGCTTGGCGGGGAGCTGTTTTTT.

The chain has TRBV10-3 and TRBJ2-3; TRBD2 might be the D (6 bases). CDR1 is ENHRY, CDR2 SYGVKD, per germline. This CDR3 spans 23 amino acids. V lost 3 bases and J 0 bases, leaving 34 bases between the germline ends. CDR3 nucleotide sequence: TGTGCCATCAGTGATGGCCCTTGGGCGAGCGGAGACCGTTGGGGGGTGAGCACAGATACGCAGTATTTT. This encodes CAISDGPWASGDRWGVSTDTQYF.